This T cell receptor (beta chain) was sequenced in a study of regulatory T cells in long-lasting Graves disease. CDR1 and CDR2 from the germline V gene are SGHRS and YFSETQ. The CDR3 length is 14 residues. V lost 2 bases and J lost 3, with 9 bases in between. This clonotype appeared a few times. The sample's time point: newly diagnosed GD, antithyroid drugs for less than 3 months. The authors made the TCR library using RNA they extracted from PBMCs. iRepertoire HTBI primers and Arm-PCR of CDR3 regions built TCR beta libraries. Original handling: Samples revealed approximately 60 TRBV and some 15 TRBJ segments. In TCRdb, the multiplex PCR reads were re-called with MiXCR into one record per CDR3 protein. It is TCRdb's table, rather than the study itself, that gives the V and J calls and clone size. The sample has 680,000 or so distinct CDR3 sequences; about 16% are singletons. These data were also reused for a study on T cells in Graves' hyperthyroidism and ophthalmopathy.

This TCR was sampled from a woman in her 30s with Graves disease. This sample comprised peripheral blood mononuclear cells (PBMCs), obtained at new diagnosis, from a patient treated with antithyroid drugs. This chain uses TRBV5-1 with TRBJ1-5; no definite D call. DNA for the CDR3: TGCGCCAGCAGCTTTGGAGGGAACAATCAGCCCCAGCATTTT. It codes for CASSFGGNNQPQHF.